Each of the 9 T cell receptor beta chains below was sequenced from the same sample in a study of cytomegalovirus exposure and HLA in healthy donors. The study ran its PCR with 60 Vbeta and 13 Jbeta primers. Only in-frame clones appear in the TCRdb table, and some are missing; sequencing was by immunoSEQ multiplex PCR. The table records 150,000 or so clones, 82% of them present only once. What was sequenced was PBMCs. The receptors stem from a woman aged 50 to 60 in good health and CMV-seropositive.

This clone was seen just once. In nucleotides, the CDR3 is TGTGCCAGTAGTATCGAAATGGGGAGGGGCAATCAGCCCCAGCATTTT. Translation: CASSIEMGRGNQPQHF. V gene TRBV19 combines with J gene TRBJ1-5; D gene uncertain. The CDR3 length is 16 residues. The V end was cut by 3 bases, the J end by 2 bases, with 14 bases between. Looked up from germline, CDR1 is LNHDA and CDR2 is SQIVND (reference sequence). The whole variable domain, filled in from reference TRBV19 and TRBJ1-5, reads DGGITQSPKYLFRKEGQNVTLSCEQNLNHDAMYWYRQDPGQGLRLIYYSQIVNDFQKGDIAEGYSVSREKKESFPLTVTSAQKNPTAFYLCASSIEMGRGNQPQHFGDGTRLSIL.

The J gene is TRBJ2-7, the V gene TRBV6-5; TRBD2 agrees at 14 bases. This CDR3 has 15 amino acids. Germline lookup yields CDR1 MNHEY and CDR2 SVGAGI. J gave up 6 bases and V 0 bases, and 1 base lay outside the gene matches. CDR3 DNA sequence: TGTGCCAGCAGTTACTCGACTAGCGGGGGGGCCGAGCAGTACTTC. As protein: CASSYSTSGGAEQYF.

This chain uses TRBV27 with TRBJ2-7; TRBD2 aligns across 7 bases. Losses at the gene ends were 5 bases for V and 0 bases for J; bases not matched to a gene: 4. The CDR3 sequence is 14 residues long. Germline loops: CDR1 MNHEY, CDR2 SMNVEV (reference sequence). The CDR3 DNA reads TGTGCCAGCAGTCCAAGCGGGGACTCCTACGAGCAGTACTTC. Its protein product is CASSPSGDSYEQYF.

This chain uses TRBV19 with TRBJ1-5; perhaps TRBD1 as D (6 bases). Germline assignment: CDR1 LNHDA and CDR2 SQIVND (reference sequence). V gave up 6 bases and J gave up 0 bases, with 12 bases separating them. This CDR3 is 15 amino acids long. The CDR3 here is CASRDSHNSNQPQHF. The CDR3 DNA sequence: TGTGCCAGTAGGGACAGCCACAATAGCAATCAGCCCCAGCATTTT.

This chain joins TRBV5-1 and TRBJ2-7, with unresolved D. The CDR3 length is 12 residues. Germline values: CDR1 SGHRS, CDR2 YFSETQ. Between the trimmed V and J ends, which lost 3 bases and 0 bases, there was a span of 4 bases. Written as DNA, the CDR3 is TGCGCCAGCAGCTCTACCTCCTACGAGCAGTACTTC. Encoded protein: CASSSTSYEQYF.

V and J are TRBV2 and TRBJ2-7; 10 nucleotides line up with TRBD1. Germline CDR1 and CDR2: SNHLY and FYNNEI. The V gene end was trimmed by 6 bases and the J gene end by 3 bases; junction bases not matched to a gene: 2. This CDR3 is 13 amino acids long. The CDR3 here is CASSWDRGYEQYF. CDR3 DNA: TGTGCCAGCAGCTGGGACAGGGGCTACGAGCAGTACTTC. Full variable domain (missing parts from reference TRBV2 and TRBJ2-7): EPEVTQTPSHQVTQMGQEVILRCVPISNHLYFYWYRQILGQKVEFLVSFYNNEISEKSEIFDDQFSVERPDGSNFTLKIRSTKLEDSAMYFCASSWDRGYEQYFGPGTRLTVT.

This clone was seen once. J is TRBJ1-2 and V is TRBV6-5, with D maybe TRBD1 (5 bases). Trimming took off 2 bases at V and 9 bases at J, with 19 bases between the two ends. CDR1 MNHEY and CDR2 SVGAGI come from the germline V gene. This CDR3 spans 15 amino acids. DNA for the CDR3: TGTGCCAGCAGTTACGGGTCGGGGAGGGGCAGGAGCTACACCTTC. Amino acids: CASSYGSGRGRSYTF.

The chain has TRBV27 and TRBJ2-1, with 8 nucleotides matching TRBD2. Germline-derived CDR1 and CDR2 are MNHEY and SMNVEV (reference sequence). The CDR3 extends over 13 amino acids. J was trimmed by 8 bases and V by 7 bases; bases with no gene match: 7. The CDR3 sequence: CASTGGRLYEQFF. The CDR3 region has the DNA TGTGCCAGCACGGGGGGGAGGCTTTATGAGCAGTTCTTC.

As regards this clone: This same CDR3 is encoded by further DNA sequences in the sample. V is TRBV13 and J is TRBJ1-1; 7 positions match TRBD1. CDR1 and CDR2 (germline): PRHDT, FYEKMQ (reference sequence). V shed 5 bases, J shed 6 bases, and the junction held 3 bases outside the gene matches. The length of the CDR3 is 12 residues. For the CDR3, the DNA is TGTGCCAGCAGCGCGGGGACAGCTGAAGCTTTCTTT. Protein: CASSAGTAEAFF.